This T cell receptor beta chain comes out of a study of blood T cell repertoires in COVID-19. Here immunoSEQ multiplex PCR was the method, and the copy in TCRdb shows in-frame clones only, minus some. The top ten hold 4.3% of the sample, which has about 78,000 clones, around 90% seen once. With 6 bases removed from V and 5 bases from J, the gap between germline ends came to 16 bases. The CDR3 spans 15 residues. Germline lookup yields CDR1 MDHEN and CDR2 SYDVKM. This clonotype originated in a woman aged 80 or over with active or convalescent COVID-19. The chain is built from TRBV28 and TRBJ1-4; D may be TRBD1 (5 bases). The sample comprised peripheral blood. CDR3 in amino acids: CASSPQGRTNEKLFF. The CDR3 nucleotides are TGTGCCAGCAGCCCCCAGGGCCGTACCAATGAAAAACTGTTTTTT.